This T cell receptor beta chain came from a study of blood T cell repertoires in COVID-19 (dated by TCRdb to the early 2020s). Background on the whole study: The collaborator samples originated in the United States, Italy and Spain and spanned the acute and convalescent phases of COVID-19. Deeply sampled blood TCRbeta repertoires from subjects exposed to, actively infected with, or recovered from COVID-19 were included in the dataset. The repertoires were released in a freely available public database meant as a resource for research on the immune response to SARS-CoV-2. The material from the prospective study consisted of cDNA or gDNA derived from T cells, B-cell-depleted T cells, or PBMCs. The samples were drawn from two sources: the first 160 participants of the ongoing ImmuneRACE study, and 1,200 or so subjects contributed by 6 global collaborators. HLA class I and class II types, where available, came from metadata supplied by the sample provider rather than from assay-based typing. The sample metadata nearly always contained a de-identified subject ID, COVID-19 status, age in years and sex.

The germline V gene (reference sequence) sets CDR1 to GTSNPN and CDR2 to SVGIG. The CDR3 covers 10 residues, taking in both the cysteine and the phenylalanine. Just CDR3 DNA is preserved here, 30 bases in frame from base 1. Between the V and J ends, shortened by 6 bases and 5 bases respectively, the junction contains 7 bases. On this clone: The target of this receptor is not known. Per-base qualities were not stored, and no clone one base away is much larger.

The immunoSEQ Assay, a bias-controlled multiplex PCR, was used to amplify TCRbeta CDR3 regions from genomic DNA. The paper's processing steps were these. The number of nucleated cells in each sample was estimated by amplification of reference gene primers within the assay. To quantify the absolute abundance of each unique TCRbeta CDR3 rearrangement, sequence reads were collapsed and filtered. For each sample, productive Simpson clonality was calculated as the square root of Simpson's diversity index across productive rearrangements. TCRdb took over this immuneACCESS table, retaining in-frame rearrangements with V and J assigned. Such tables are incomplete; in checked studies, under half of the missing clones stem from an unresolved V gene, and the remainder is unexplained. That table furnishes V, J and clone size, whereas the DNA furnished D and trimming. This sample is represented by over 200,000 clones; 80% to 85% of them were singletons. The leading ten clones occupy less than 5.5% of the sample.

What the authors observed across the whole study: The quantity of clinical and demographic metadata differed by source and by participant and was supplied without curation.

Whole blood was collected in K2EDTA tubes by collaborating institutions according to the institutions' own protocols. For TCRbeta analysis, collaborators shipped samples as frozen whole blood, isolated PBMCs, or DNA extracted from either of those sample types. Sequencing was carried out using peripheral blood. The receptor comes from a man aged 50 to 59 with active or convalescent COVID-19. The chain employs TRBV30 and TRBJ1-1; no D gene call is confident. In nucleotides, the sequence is TGTGCCTGCGACGGGACTGAAGCTTTCTTT. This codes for CACDGTEAFF. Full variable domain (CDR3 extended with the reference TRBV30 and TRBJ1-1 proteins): SQTIHQWPATLVQPVGSPLSLECTVEGTSNPNLYWYRQAAGRGLQLLFYSVGIGQISSEVPQNLSASRPQDRQFILSSKKLLLSDSGFYLCACDGTEAFFGQGTRLTVV.